Sequencing of this T cell receptor (beta chain) was carried out in a study of shared clonotypes between healthy human individuals. Measured with immunoSEQ multiplex PCR; TCRdb has only the in-frame clones, and not every one. The profile covers roughly 1,500,000 clones, with approximately 98.5% appearing a single time and approximately 0.38% taken by the ten largest. This CDR3 comprises 14 residues. Germline loops: CDR1 MNHNS, CDR2 SASEGT. The V end lost 2 bases, the J end lost 4 bases, and 11 bases lay between the germline ends. The TCR originated in a man aged 25-45 years in good health. The rearrangement joins TRBV6-1 to TRBJ1-1; D ambiguous. Sample: naive CD4+ T cells sorted from blood. The subset: CD45RA+ positively selected. The CDR3 DNA follows: TGTGCCAGCAGTGAACCGGCCGGGAGCACTGAAGCTTTCTTT. Translating it yields CASSEPAGSTEAFF.